This is a list of T cell receptor beta chains from one sample in a study of shared clonotypes between healthy human individuals. Here immunoSEQ multiplex PCR was the method, and the copy in TCRdb shows in-frame clones only, minus some. The data show some 2,100,000 clones, under 97% seen once. Sequences were obtained from naive CD4+ T cells sorted from blood. These receptor sequences come from a man aged 18 to 29 in good health. CDR3s include the opening cysteine and the closing phenylalanine or tryptophan. The D gene is left open where the match is weak. Not every row has a clone size; where given, it reads once, few, many or a size class.

v_call	d_call	j_call	clone_size	cdr3_aa	cdr3_nt
TRBV7-9	.	TRBJ1-1	once	CASSLNAGEGEAFF	TGTGCCAGCAGCTTAAATGCAGGGGAGGGTGAAGCTTTCTTT
TRBV7-9	TRBD1	TRBJ1-4	.	CASSHRGSNEKLFF	TGTGCCAGCAGCCACAGGGGGTCTAATGAAAAACTGTTTTTT
TRBV5-6	.	TRBJ2-7	.	CASSALTYEQYF	TGTGCCAGCAGCGCTCTTACCTACGAGCAGTACTTC
TRBV5-1	.	TRBJ2-7	.	CASRRLVTYEQYF	TGCGCCAGCCGCCGACTAGTTACCTACGAGCAGTACTTC
TRBV11-2	TRBD2	TRBJ2-1	.	CASSLVSGLAGSRNEQFF	TGTGCCAGCAGCTTAGTCTCGGGACTAGCGGGGAGTCGGAATGAGCAGTTCTTC
TRBV30	.	TRBJ1-6	.	CAWSVNAGRNSPLHF	TGTGCCTGGAGTGTAAACGCAGGGAGGAACTCACCCCTCCACTTT
TRBV9	.	TRBJ2-7	.	CASSVDAGSGYEQYF	TGTGCCAGCAGCGTAGACGCCGGGAGCGGGTACGAGCAGTACTTC
TRBV29-1	.	TRBJ2-1	.	CSVAPPYNEQFF	TGCAGCGTTGCCCCGCCTTACAATGAGCAGTTCTTC
TRBV5-1	.	TRBJ2-3	.	CASSPRGGSDTQYF	TGCGCCAGCAGCCCGAGAGGGGGATCAGATACGCAGTATTTT
TRBV10-3	.	TRBJ2-7	.	CAISHDSYEQYF	TGTGCCATCAGCCATGACAGCTACGAGCAGTACTTC
TRBV5-1	TRBD1	TRBJ1-2	few	CASSLGGQNYGYTF	TGCGCCAGCAGCTTGGGGGGACAGAACTATGGCTACACCTTC
TRBV7-9	.	TRBJ1-6	.	CASSSLGGSYNSPLHF	TGTGCCAGCAGCTCGCTTGGGGGTTCCTATAATTCACCCCTCCACTTT
TRBV7-2	TRBD1	TRBJ2-5	.	CASRTTGGQETQYF	TGTGCCAGCAGGACCACAGGGGGCCAAGAGACCCAGTACTTC
TRBV10-3	.	TRBJ1-6	.	CAISGDYFSPLHF	TGTGCCATCAGCGGAGATTACTTCTCACCCCTCCACTTT
TRBV5-1	.	TRBJ2-5	.	CASSLGAWTNRRETQYF	TGCGCCAGCAGCTTGGGGGCCTGGACAAACCGGAGGGAGACCCAGTACTTC
TRBV2	.	TRBJ2-6	.	CASTPEGAGANVLTF	TGTGCCAGCACCCCCGAGGGGGCTGGGGCCAACGTCCTGACTTTC
TRBV7-9	.	TRBJ2-7	.	CASSLGTGEQYF	TGTGCCAGCAGCTTAGGAACGGGGGAGCAGTACTTC
TRBV27	.	TRBJ1-5	.	CASRETRDGNQPQHF	TGTGCCAGCCGCGAAACGAGGGATGGCAATCAGCCCCAGCATTTT
TRBV7-8	.	TRBJ1-6	.	CASSSLYKGSSYNSPLHF	TGTGCCAGCAGCTCCTTGTACAAAGGAAGCTCCTATAATTCACCCCTCCACTTT
TRBV6-5	TRBD1	TRBJ2-7	.	CASSRPGTGGYEQYF	TGTGCCAGCAGTAGACCCGGGACAGGGGGCTACGAGCAGTACTTC
TRBV27	.	TRBJ2-2	.	CASRQRGPVFAGNTGELFF	TGTGCCAGCAGGCAACGGGGGCCCGTATTCGCGGGAAACACCGGGGAGCTGTTTTTT
TRBV4-3	.	TRBJ2-2	.	CASSQDLTVTGELFF	TGCGCCAGCAGCCAAGATCTGACAGTGACCGGGGAGCTGTTTTTT
TRBV5-1	TRBD1	TRBJ1-2	.	CASKPQGDYGYTF	TGCGCCAGCAAACCACAGGGGGACTATGGCTACACCTTC
TRBV4-2	.	TRBJ1-5	.	CASSQDRVGQTEPQHF	TGTGCCAGCAGCCAAGATCGGGTAGGACAGACGGAGCCCCAGCATTTT
TRBV30	.	TRBJ2-1	few	CAWIGRGKNNEQFF	TGTGCCTGGATAGGTCGCGGGAAAAACAATGAGCAGTTCTTC
TRBV10-3	TRBD1	TRBJ2-2	.	CATADRTNTGELFF	TGTGCCACCGCGGACAGGACGAACACCGGGGAGCTGTTTTTT
TRBV28	.	TRBJ1-1	once	CASSLESLGNTEAFF	TGTGCCAGCAGTTTAGAGTCACTGGGGAACACTGAAGCTTTCTTT
TRBV2	TRBD2	TRBJ2-5	.	CASWAGTSVQETQYF	TGTGCCAGCTGGGCCGGGACTAGCGTTCAAGAGACCCAGTACTTC
TRBV2	TRBD1	TRBJ1-3	.	CASNSQGGTDTIYF	TGTGCCAGCAATTCACAGGGGGGGACGGACACCATATATTTT
TRBV7-8	.	TRBJ2-1	.	CASSLVSASYHEQFF	TGTGCCAGCAGCTTAGTGTCAGCCAGTTATCATGAGCAGTTCTTC
TRBV4-1	TRBD2	TRBJ2-7	.	CASSQDPREAGALSSYEQYF	TGCGCCAGCAGCCAAGATCCCAGGGAAGCGGGGGCCCTAAGCTCCTACGAGCAGTACTTC
TRBV7-2	TRBD2	TRBJ2-7	.	CASSPDLAGGAEQYF	TGTGCCAGCAGCCCAGACTTAGCGGGAGGGGCCGAGCAGTACTTC
TRBV18	.	TRBJ2-7	.	CASSPATGVEQYF	TGTGCCAGCTCACCCGCGACAGGAGTCGAGCAGTACTTC
TRBV10-3	TRBD1	TRBJ1-1	.	CAISGGTAPEAFF	TGTGCCATCAGTGGCGGGACAGCCCCTGAAGCTTTCTTT
TRBV4-3	TRBD2	TRBJ2-7	.	CASSQELAGGGYEQYF	TGCGCCAGCAGCCAAGAGCTAGCGGGAGGAGGCTACGAGCAGTACTTC
TRBV7-9	.	TRBJ2-3	.	CASSFSTDTQYF	TGTGCCAGCAGCTTTTCTACAGATACGCAGTATTTT
TRBV5-1	.	TRBJ2-5	.	CASSLVGDSRETQYF	TGCGCCAGCAGCTTGGTCGGAGACAGCAGGGAGACCCAGTACTTC